This TCR beta chain was sequenced for a study of T cells in Graves' hyperthyroidism and ophthalmopathy. Amplification targeted TCR beta CDR3 regions from RNA transcripts. Carried out on the TCR CDR3, a first-round RT-PCR used the HTBI primer set. Via MiXCR, TCRdb re-called the multiplex PCR reads, giving one row per CDR3 protein. The sample has 250,000 to 300,000 distinct CDR3 sequences; 13% are singletons. Notes on the study in general: Blood shared most expanded thyroid clonotypes above 0.001. Ophthalmopathy could be told apart from stable hyperthyroidism with a 13 V-J model.

This clonotype appeared a few times. Its antigen is unidentified. Reasons for excluding patients were uncontrolled infection, other autoimmune disease, pregnancy or lactation. Blood was obtained at the first hyperthyroidism diagnosis, which preceded any ophthalmopathy symptoms. The CDR3 totals 12 residues. Germline V gives CDR1 DFQATT, CDR2 SNEGSKA (reference sequence). Between the trimmed V and J ends, which lost 6 bases and 5 bases, there was a span of 10 bases. This chain connects TRBV20-1 to TRBJ1-4; D is possibly TRBD1 (6 bases). Input material: blood. The source is a woman younger than 45 with Graves' hyperthyroidism that later progressed to Graves' ophthalmopathy. In DNA, the CDR3 is TGCAGTGCCAGGGGTAGCAATGAAAAACTGTTTTTT. Amino acid sequence: CSARGSNEKLFF.